Listed below are T cell receptor beta chains from one sample, sequenced in a study of regulatory T cells in long-lasting Graves disease. TCRdb reprocessed the multiplex PCR reads with MiXCR, giving one entry per CDR3 protein. Of a few hundred thousand distinct CDR3 sequences listed, around 20% were seen once; the top ten hold about 14%. Sequencing used peripheral blood mononuclear cells (PBMCs), obtained at new diagnosis, from a patient treated with antithyroid drugs. These receptors were collected from a female donor with Graves disease. CDR3s include the opening cysteine and the closing phenylalanine or tryptophan. D genes are given only for firm matches. Expanded clones are given a class, and other clones once, few, many or no size at all.

V	J	D	size	CDR3	DNA
TRBV5-1	TRBJ1-1	.	many	CASSLEGATEAFF	TGCGCCAGCAGCTTGGAAGGGGCAACTGAAGCTTTCTTT
TRBV7-8	TRBJ2-5	.	many	CASSDTGMGETQYF	TGTGCCAGCAGCGACACAGGGATGGGAGAGACCCAGTACTTC
TRBV4-3	TRBJ2-2	.	few	CASSQDVRTGNTGELFF	TGCGCCAGCAGCCAAGATGTCCGGACCGGGAACACCGGGGAGCTGTTTTTT
TRBV5-6	TRBJ1-4	TRBD1	many	CASSLAPGTVMRKLFF	TGTGCCAGCAGCTTGGCCCCCGGGACAGTTATGAGAAAACTGTTTTTT
TRBV29-1	TRBJ2-7	TRBD2	many	CSVSGGSEQYF	TGCAGCGTTAGCGGGGGAAGCGAGCAGTACTTC
TRBV6-1	TRBJ2-1	.	many	CASSEERVGFGEQFF	TGTGCCAGCAGTGAAGAGCGCGTGGGTTTCGGGGAGCAGTTCTTC
TRBV5-1	TRBJ2-3	.	many	CASSWLGGADTQYF	TGTGCCAGCAGCTGGCTGGGGGGCGCAGATACGCAGTATTTT
TRBV2	TRBJ2-1	.	many	CASSEVRQAYNEQFF	TGTGCCAGCAGTGAAGTAAGGCAGGCCTACAATGAGCAGTTCTTC
TRBV9	TRBJ1-6	.	few	CASLRGWNSPLHF	TGTGCCTCCCTCAGGGGTTGGAATTCACCCCTCCACTTT
TRBV11-2	TRBJ1-3	TRBD1	few	CASSSGTGYGNTIYF	TGTGCCAGCAGCTCGGGGACAGGGTACGGAAACACCATATATTTT
TRBV7-9	TRBJ2-2	.	.	CASSQGPANTGELFF	TGTGCCAGCAGCCAGGGCCCGGCGAACACCGGGGAGCTGTTTTTT
TRBV7-9	TRBJ2-1	TRBD2	few	CASSSEWDGLAGNNEQFF	TGTGCCAGCAGCTCAGAGTGGGACGGACTAGCGGGGAACAATGAGCAGTTCTTC
TRBV28	TRBJ1-2	.	many	CASSFGQGISGYTF	TGTGCCAGCAGTTTCGGGCAGGGGATTTCTGGCTACACCTTC
TRBV6-5	TRBJ2-1	.	many	CASSLQGDEQFF	TGTGCCAGCAGTTTACAGGGCGATGAGCAGTTCTTC
TRBV10-3	TRBJ1-3	.	.	CATSGGYGNTIYF	TGTGCCACGTCCGGAGGCTACGGAAACACCATATATTTT
TRBV7-3	TRBJ2-5	TRBD1	many	CASSRNTGGIGTQYF	TGTGCCAGCAGCCGCAACACAGGGGGCATTGGGACCCAGTACTTC
TRBV6-1	TRBJ1-2	TRBD1	many	CASSEDRVNYGYTF	TGTGCCAGCAGCGAGGACAGGGTCAACTATGGCTACACCTTC
TRBV20-1	TRBJ2-7	.	many	CSARAMGISYEQYF	TGCAGTGCTAGAGCTATGGGGATCTCCTACGAGCAGTACTTC
TRBV7-2	TRBJ1-5	.	many	CASSLGGGGGGQPQHF	TGTGCCAGCAGCTTAGGGGGCGGGGGGGGCGGACAGCCCCAGCATTTT
TRBV29-1	TRBJ1-1	.	.	CSVGTSVAEAFF	TGCAGCGTTGGTACCTCCGTCGCTGAAGCTTTCTTT
TRBV3-1	TRBJ1-4	.	many	CASSQVEGEKLFF	TGTGCCAGCAGCCAAGTGGAGGGCGAAAAACTGTTTTTT
TRBV5-1	TRBJ2-1	TRBD2	many	CASSLVGTTNEQFF	TGCGCCAGCAGCTTGGTGGGGACTACCAATGAGCAGTTCTTC
TRBV24-1	TRBJ2-5	TRBD1	few	CATMDREKQETQYF	TGTGCCACCATGGACAGGGAAAAGCAAGAGACCCAGTACTTC
TRBV20-1	TRBJ2-1	.	many	CSVDYGGLYNEQFF	TGCAGTGTCGACTACGGGGGGCTCTACAATGAGCAGTTCTTC
TRBV19	TRBJ2-1	TRBD1	.	CASSIDLEGDSDEGQFF	TGTGCCAGTAGTATAGATCTTGAGGGGGACAGTGACGAGGGGCAGTTCTTC
TRBV20-1	TRBJ1-5	.	many	CSANRDTDQPQHF	TGCAGTGCAAACCGGGACACCGATCAGCCCCAGCATTTT
TRBV28	TRBJ1-2	TRBD1	many	CASRTTGEGVGYTF	TGTGCCAGCAGGACGACAGGGGAAGGCGTTGGCTACACCTTC
TRBV2	TRBJ1-5	.	many	CASSRGVEPQHF	TGTGCCAGCAGCAGGGGCGTGGAGCCCCAGCATTTT
TRBV4-3	TRBJ2-2	.	few	CASSQEGELFF	TGCGCCAGCAGCCAGGAGGGGGAGCTGTTTTTT
TRBV6-2/TRBV6-3	TRBJ2-2	TRBD1	.	CASSSPTGKTGELFF	TGTGCCAGCAGTTCCCCGACAGGGAAGACAGGGGAGCTGTTTTTT
TRBV7-8	TRBJ2-3	.	many	CASSIDRSTDTQYF	TGTGCCAGCAGCATAGACAGGAGCACAGATACGCAGTATTTT